This T cell receptor beta chain appears in the sequencing data of a study of CD8 T cell repertoires and HIV-1 epitope variants. Study conclusions and caveats: Of roughly nine antigen-specific beta clonotypes, about six appeared to cross-react with escape variants.

Germline V gene sequence: CDR1 SGHAT, CDR2 FQNNGV. The CDR3 length is 13 residues. Trimming stripped 5 bases from V and 5 bases from J, with 9 bases between. With regard to this clone: The antigen remains unidentified.

Produced via immunoSEQ multiplex PCR; TCRdb's table is partial and in-frame only. The data show fewer than 5,000 clones, roughly 64% seen once. This sequence was found in a male donor with HIV. The chain has TRBV11-2 and TRBJ2-2, with D perhaps matching TRBD1 (5 bases). The specimen was cultured CD8+ T cells derived from PBMCs. This chain's CDR3 is CASSQGHTGELFF. In DNA form, the CDR3 reads TGTGCCAGCAGCCAAGGACATACCGGGGAGCTGTTTTTT.